Below are 27 T cell receptor beta chains sequenced from a single sample in a study of blood T cell repertoires in COVID-19. Profiled with immunoSEQ multiplex PCR; TCRdb holds only in-frame clones, not every one. The sample yields around 130,000 clones, 75% to 85% seen once. The material sequenced was peripheral blood. These receptors were obtained from a man aged 50-59 years with acute or convalescent COVID-19.

The chain links TRBV4-1 to TRBJ1-5; D call uncertain. V gave up 3 bases and J gave up 2 bases, with 8 bases separating them. CDR1 MGHRA and CDR2 YSYEKL come from the germline V gene. This CDR3 has 14 residues. The CDR3 DNA is TGCGCCAGCAGCCAGGGGAGCGGCAATCAGCCCCAGCATTTT. It encodes CASSQGSGNQPQHF.

The chain has TRBV5-4 and TRBJ1-2; TRBD1 matches at 8 bases. Germline V gene lookup returns CDR1 SGHNT and CDR2 YYREEE (reference sequence). V dropped 2 bases and J dropped 4; count of bases not matched to a gene: 7. This CDR3 spans 15 amino acids. CDR3 loop: CASSFFTGGPYGYTF. The DNA for the CDR3 is TGTGCCAGCAGCTTTTTCACAGGGGGTCCCTATGGCTACACCTTC.

The V gene is TRBV30, the J gene TRBJ2-7; 8 bases map to TRBD2. Trimming cost V 0 bases and J 7 bases; bases outside gene matches: 11. Germline CDR1 reads GTSNPN; CDR2 reads SVGIG (reference sequence). This CDR3 contains 15 residues. The CDR3 DNA reads TGTGCCTGGAGTGTAGGGTTAGCGGGGTTGGGAGAGCAGTACTTC. This sequence encodes CAWSVGLAGLGEQYF. Using reference TRBV30 and TRBJ2-7 for the parts outside the CDR3, the full variable domain is SQTIHQWPATLVQPVGSPLSLECTVEGTSNPNLYWYRQAAGRGLQLLFYSVGIGQISSEVPQNLSASRPQDRQFILSSKKLLLSDSGFYLCAWSVGLAGLGEQYFGPGTRLTVT.

This clone was detected only once. CDR3 amino acids: CASSLDEGAGYGYTF. CDR3 bases: TGTGCCAGCAGCTTAGATGAGGGGGCGGGATATGGCTACACCTTC. The chain recombines TRBV7-6 with TRBJ1-2, with 7 bases aligning to TRBD1. The V segment lost 1 base and the J segment 5 bases; nucleotides outside the gene matches: 7. There are 15 residues in the CDR3. Germline V gives CDR1 SGHVS, CDR2 FNYEAQ.

The chain recombines TRBV18 with TRBJ2-7, with a tentative D call TRBD2 (7 bases). Germline assignment: CDR1 KGHSH and CDR2 LQKENI. The ends were cut back, 2 bases at V and 6 bases at J, with 14 bases in the middle. The CDR3 runs to 14 residues. CDR3 region: CASSPRSGEGEQYF. The CDR3 bases are TGTGCCAGCTCACCAAGATCAGGGGAGGGCGAGCAGTACTTC.

The V call is TRBV7-8, the J call TRBJ2-7; 11 nucleotides line up with TRBD2. Looked up from germline, CDR1 is SGHVS and CDR2 is FQNEAQ. V lost 1 base to trimming and J lost 7 bases; unmatched junction nucleotides: 9. CDR3 length equals 16 residues. CDR3 amino acids: CASSLGQTSGGREQYF. The CDR3 DNA is TGTGCCAGCAGCTTAGGTCAAACTAGCGGGGGTAGAGAGCAGTACTTC. The variable domain in full, completed from reference TRBV7-8 and TRBJ2-7, reads GAGVSQSPRYKVAKRGQDVALRCDPISGHVSLFWYQQALGQGPEFLTYFQNEAQLDKSGLPSDRFFAERPEGSVSTLKIQRTQQEDSAVYLCASSLGQTSGGREQYFGPGTRLTVT.

The chain links TRBV7-6 to TRBJ2-7, with TRBD2 matching over 14 bases. V shed 6 bases, J shed 5 bases, and the junction held 6 bases outside the gene matches. The CDR3 totals 15 residues. CDR1 SGHVS and CDR2 FNYEAQ come from the germline V gene. CDR3 residues: CASREGLAGENEQYF. In DNA, the CDR3 is TGTGCCAGCAGAGAGGGACTAGCGGGAGAGAACGAGCAGTACTTC.

The CDR3 nucleotides are TGTGCCAGTAGTATCGGAAGGACACCGGCAACTAATGAAAAACTGTTTTTT. This encodes CASSIGRTPATNEKLFF. This sequence joins TRBV19 and TRBJ1-4; tentative D call: TRBD1 (5 bases). This CDR3 is built from 17 residues. V lost 3 bases to trimming and J lost 0 bases, with 14 bases between them. CDR1 LNHDA and CDR2 SQIVND come from the germline V gene (reference sequence).

The V call is TRBV6-1, the J call TRBJ1-2; 7 bases are a match to TRBD1. CDR3 length: 14 amino acids. The V and J ends lost 1 base and 6 bases, in that order; junction bases with no gene match: 5. Germline V gene data show CDR1 as MNHNS and CDR2 as SASEGT. The CDR3 sequence: CASSEGGRGDGYTF. The CDR3 region has the DNA TGTGCCAGCAGTGAAGGGGGCAGGGGGGATGGCTACACCTTC.

The gene calls are TRBV5-1 and TRBJ2-1; 8 nucleotides line up with TRBD2. V lost 4 bases and J lost 6; bases outside the gene matches: 15. CDR3 length: 17 residues. The V gene's germline CDR1 is SGHRS and CDR2 YFSETQ. The CDR3 DNA sequence: TGCGCCAGCAGCCCAACCGGGGGGGATTATCGGTCCAATGAGCAGTTCTTC. This encodes CASSPTGGDYRSNEQFF.

The chain joins TRBV6-5 to TRBJ1-5, with 8 bases that match TRBD1. This CDR3 region has 14 residues. CDR1 is MNHEY and CDR2 is SVGAGI in the germline V gene. Trimming at V came to 4 bases and at J to 4 bases, leaving 3 bases not matched to a gene. In nucleotides, the CDR3 is TGTGCCAGCAGTTCCCGACAGGGGAATCAGCCCCAGCATTTT. Amino acid sequence: CASSSRQGNQPQHF.

This clone has a handful of counts. Other DNA sequences within the sample encode an identical CDR3. The V gene is TRBV7-9, the J gene TRBJ1-5, with D hard to call. From germline, CDR1 is SEHNR and CDR2 FQNEAQ (reference sequence). CDR3 length: 12 residues. Trimming shortened V by 2 bases and J by 4 bases, and 3 bases separated the two germline ends. The CDR3 bases are TGTGCCAGCAGCTTATTAAATCAGCCCCAGCATTTT. Encoded protein: CASSLLNQPQHF.

This clone was observed once. The genes are TRBV5-1 and TRBJ2-1, with 11 bases lining up with TRBD1. Germline values: CDR1 SGHRS, CDR2 YFSETQ. V was clipped by 4 bases and J by 9 bases; unmatched bases: 12. The CDR3 runs 16 residues. CDR3 protein: CASSTLGQGAPSEQFF. As DNA, the CDR3 is TGCGCCAGCAGCACCCTCGGACAGGGGGCGCCGAGTGAGCAGTTCTTC.

This clone has a handful of counts. J is TRBJ1-2 and V is TRBV4-1; D might be TRBD1 (6 bases). Trimming removed 6 bases at V and 3 bases at J, with 11 bases between. Germline loops: CDR1 MGHRA, CDR2 YSYEKL. This CDR3 spans 13 amino acids. The CDR3 DNA reads TGCGCCAGCAGGTCGACAGGTTACTATGGCTACACCTTC. As protein: CASRSTGYYGYTF.

The chain employs TRBV10-2 and TRBJ1-1; no clear D gene. Germline-derived CDR1 and CDR2 are WSHSY and SAAADI. The CDR3 covers 12 residues. Between the trimmed V and J ends, which lost 2 bases and 8 bases, there was a span of 9 bases. The DNA for the CDR3 is TGCGCCAGCAGTGAGATGGACTCCGAAGCTTTCTTT. This translates into CASSEMDSEAFF.

V usage is TRBV19 and J usage is TRBJ2-6, with 7 nucleotides matching TRBD1. Germline trimming cut 8 bases from V and 1 base from J; bases unmatched to any gene: 8. CDR3 length: 16 amino acids. Looked up from germline, CDR1 is LNHDA and CDR2 is SQIVND (reference sequence). CDR3: CASLGQLRSGANVLTF. CDR3 DNA: TGTGCCAGTTTGGGACAGTTAAGGTCTGGGGCCAACGTCCTGACTTTC.

This clone was counted a single time. This chain uses TRBV5-1 with TRBJ2-7, with 9 bases lining up with TRBD2. V lost 0 bases to trimming and J lost 3 bases; unmatched junction nucleotides: 4. This CDR3 comprises 15 residues. Germline V CDR1 and CDR2: SGHRS, YFSETQ. The chain's CDR3 is CASSLGAGGVYEQYF. DNA of the CDR3: TGCGCCAGCAGCTTGGGGGCGGGAGGGGTCTACGAGCAGTACTTC.

This clone was seen just once. The J gene is TRBJ1-5, the V gene TRBV25-1; tentatively, D is TRBD1 (6 bases). The CDR3 covers 13 residues. The V end was cut by 4 bases, the J end by 7 bases, with 11 bases between. The germline V gene has CDR1 MGHDK and CDR2 SYGVNS. The CDR3 DNA sequence: TGTGCCAGCAGTGTCGCCCAGGGGCAGCCCCAGCATTTT. Residues: CASSVAQGQPQHF.

The table lists this clone with a few counts. The same CDR3 also results from other DNA sequences found in this sample. The chain combines TRBV5-1 with TRBJ1-2; possibly TRBD1 for D (6 bases). The CDR3 runs to 14 residues. Trimming pared 3 bases from V and 4 bases from J, leaving 13 bases between. Germline-derived CDR1 and CDR2 are SGHRS and YFSETQ. In nucleotides, the CDR3 is TGCGCCAGCAGCTCTGGACAGAGGGTCTATGGCTACACCTTC. As protein: CASSSGQRVYGYTF.

This clone has a single count. This sequence joins TRBV9 and TRBJ1-3, with TRBD1 as a possible D gene (5 bases). The germline CDR1 and CDR2 sequences are SGDLS and YYNGEE. The CDR3 totals 15 residues. Trimming removed 4 bases at V and 1 base at J, with 12 bases between. CDR3 bases: TGTGCCAGCAGCCCCAGCGGGGGATCTGGAAACACCATATATTTT. This gives the protein CASSPSGGSGNTIYF.

This clone appeared once. The chain has TRBV10-1 and TRBJ1-1; maybe TRBD1 (6 bases). In germline, CDR1 is WNHNN, CDR2 SYGVQD (reference sequence). V shed 6 bases and J shed 0 bases, with 11 bases lying between them. The length of the CDR3 is 14 residues. CDR3 protein: CASRPGTMNTEAFF. CDR3 coding DNA: TGCGCCAGCAGACCCGGGACAATGAACACTGAAGCTTTCTTT.

The V and J genes are TRBV5-1 and TRBJ2-3; D gene ambiguous. V gave up 5 bases and J gave up 0 bases, with 13 bases separating them. The V gene's germline CDR1 is SGHRS and CDR2 YFSETQ. This CDR3 contains 15 residues. CDR3 loop: CASRGSLTSTDTQYF. The CDR3 region has the DNA TGCGCCAGCAGGGGCAGCCTTACTAGCACAGATACGCAGTATTTT.

This rearrangement joins TRBV6-6 to TRBJ1-2; possible D gene TRBD1, 6 bases. Germline CDR1 is MNHNY and CDR2 is SVGAGI (reference sequence). The CDR3 sequence is 16 residues long. The V and J ends lost 5 bases and 2 bases respectively, with 18 bases between them. This chain's CDR3 is CASSRQADPINYGYTF. Written as DNA, the CDR3 is TGTGCCAGCAGTCGACAGGCCGACCCAATAAACTATGGCTACACCTTC.

The chain carries TRBV25-1 and TRBJ1-4; 8 bases are a match to TRBD1. From germline, CDR1 is MGHDK and CDR2 SYGVNS. The CDR3 extends over 14 amino acids. Trimming at V came to 3 bases and at J to 8 bases, leaving 5 bases not matched to a gene. The chain's CDR3 is CASSDGQGREKLFF. CDR3 nucleotide sequence: TGTGCCAGCAGTGATGGACAGGGTCGGGAAAAACTGTTTTTT. Full variable domain (outside the CDR3, taken from reference TRBV25-1 and TRBJ1-4): EADIYQTPRYLVIGTGKKITLECSQTMGHDKMYWYQQDPGMELHLIHYSYGVNSTEKGDLSSESTVSRIRTEHFPLTLESARPSHTSQYLCASSDGQGREKLFFGSGTQLSVL.

This chain uses TRBV6-1 with TRBJ1-5; 12 bases match TRBD1. The CDR3 is made up of 18 amino acids. The trim removed 1 base at V and 9 bases at J, leaving 13 bases unmatched. Germline values: CDR1 MNHNS, CDR2 SASEGT. The CDR3 DNA follows: TGTGCCAGCAGTGAAGATGGATATGCCGGGACAGGGGGCCTGCCCCAGCATTTT. It specifies CASSEDGYAGTGGLPQHF.

CDR3 sequence (DNA): TGCAGTGGTAGTGGTAGCGGGGACCAAGAGACCCAGTACTTC. Its protein product is CSGSGSGDQETQYF. V usage is TRBV20-1 and J usage is TRBJ2-5; 8 nucleotides align to TRBD2. With 7 bases clipped from V and 0 bases from J, the junction kept 7 bases outside the gene matches. The germline V gene has CDR1 DFQATT and CDR2 SNEGSKA (reference sequence). The CDR3 has 14 residues.

This chain joins TRBV5-1 and TRBJ2-7; possible D gene TRBD1, 6 bases. Trimming shortened V by 1 base and J by 2 bases, and 16 bases separated the two germline ends. Germline-derived CDR1 and CDR2 are SGHRS and YFSETQ. There are 16 residues in the CDR3. CDR3 loop: CASSLIPTGLPYEQYF. CDR3 DNA sequence: TGCGCCAGCAGCTTGATCCCGACAGGACTCCCCTACGAGCAGTACTTC.